This T cell receptor (beta chain) was recorded in a study of cytomegalovirus exposure and HLA in healthy donors. Sequencing was performed with immunoSEQ multiplex PCR; in TCRdb, only in-frame clones are kept and a portion is missing. This sample yields 90,000 or so clones, of which 85% are seen a single time; 20% to 25% belongs to the top ten. CDR1 and CDR2 (germline): SGHDT, YYEEEE. Trimming removed 0 bases from V and 4 bases from J, with 10 bases in between. The CDR3 covers 14 residues. The sequence was collected from a man aged 18 to 30 in good health and CMV-seropositive. Material for sequencing was PBMCs. J is TRBJ1-2 and V is TRBV5-6; TRBD1 is a possible D gene (5 bases). The CDR3 spells CASSLARGVYGYTF. The CDR3 region has the DNA TGTGCCAGCAGCTTGGCCCGGGGGGTCTATGGCTACACCTTC.